This T cell receptor (beta chain) was captured by sequencing in a study of T-cell reconstitution after alpha-beta-depleted transplantation in children. Preparing the TCRbeta library involved the use of unique molecular identifiers. A single record per CDR3 protein comes from TCRdb applying MiXCR to the PCR reads. In the table there are about 250,000 distinct CDR3 sequences, more than 20% of which are singletons. The sequences come from PBMCs, mostly from graft donor cells, collected 360 days after TCRalphabeta/CD19-depleted stem cell transplant. The receptor was derived from a female patient aged 2-10 years who had a stem cell transplant for congenital amegakaryocytic thrombocytopenia, so the T cells may come from the graft donor.

Here the CDR3 reads CASSRDRGFGNQPQHF. The CDR3 DNA is TGTGCCAGCAGCCGGGACAGGGGTTTTGGCAATCAGCCCCAGCATTTT. This chain connects TRBV7-2 to TRBJ1-5; TRBD1 matches at 10 bases. CDR3 length: 16 residues. Germline CDR1 and CDR2: SGHTA and FQGNSA. V shed 5 bases and J 2 bases; nucleotides not matched to a gene: 6.